These 21 T cell receptor beta chains were all obtained from the same sample, sequenced in a study of T cell responses to AZD1222 COVID-19 vaccine. Libraries were prepared by immunoSEQ multiplex PCR; TCRdb keeps only in-frame clonotypes and omits some of them. The sample includes around 180,000 clones, roughly 92% of them seen just once. Sequencing used peripheral blood, obtained 28 days after the second AZD1222 dose. These receptors were collected from an adult who received the AZD1222 COVID-19 vaccine.

The chain employs TRBV15 and TRBJ2-5; the match to TRBD1 covers 9 bases. The germline CDR1 and CDR2 sequences are LNHNV and YYDKDF (reference sequence). The CDR3 covers 14 residues. With V trimmed by 0 bases and J by 5 bases, 1 base remained unmatched. The CDR3 reads CATSREDRGETQYF. CDR3 in DNA: TGTGCCACCAGCAGAGAAGACAGGGGGGAGACCCAGTACTTC.

This clone was seen once. J is TRBJ1-1 and V is TRBV3-1 (or the pseudogene TRBV3-2); D is unclear. The CDR3 runs to 14 residues. V was trimmed by 4 bases and J by 2 bases, leaving 11 bases between them. The germline V gene encodes CDR1 LGHDT and CDR2 YNNKEL (reference sequence). Here the CDR3 reads CASSPLRTNTEAFF. In DNA, the CDR3 is TGTGCCAGCAGCCCCCTGCGGACCAACACTGAAGCTTTCTTT.

V gene TRBV19 combines with J gene TRBJ1-1; D is perhaps TRBD1 (6 bases). Trimming stripped 7 bases from V and 1 base from J, with 13 bases between. This CDR3 contains 14 residues. Germline loops: CDR1 LNHDA, CDR2 SQIVND (reference sequence). In DNA, the CDR3 is TGTGCCAGTACCGTAACAGGGACGAACACTGAAGCTTTCTTT. Amino acid sequence: CASTVTGTNTEAFF.

This chain connects TRBV11-3 to TRBJ1-4, with D hard to call. Germline assignment: CDR1 SGHNT and CDR2 YENEEA. The ends were cut back, 3 bases at V and 8 bases at J, with 10 bases in the middle. The CDR3 spans 13 residues. The CDR3 DNA sequence: TGTGCCAGCAGCTTCCCAGGAGAAGAAAAACTGTTTTTT. Translation gives CASSFPGEEKLFF.

The J gene is TRBJ1-1, the V gene TRBV11-3; no definite D call. V shed 0 bases and J shed 3 bases, with 5 bases lying between them. CDR3 length: 13 residues. CDR1 is SGHNT and CDR2 is YENEEA in the germline V gene. CDR3 in amino acids: CASSLEWDTEAFF. In DNA form, the CDR3 reads TGTGCCAGCAGCTTAGAATGGGACACTGAAGCTTTCTTT.

The chain links TRBV21-1 to TRBJ2-6; the D call TRBD2 from the table was never checked on the DNA. TRBV21-1 is a listed pseudogene. This CDR3 is built from 19 residues. The CDR3, as DNA: TGTGCCAGCAGCAAAGAATTGGCTAGCGGGGCCCCTGGGGCCAACGTCCTGACTTTC. Encoded protein: CASSKELASGAPGANVLTF.

The V call is TRBV28, the J call TRBJ1-2; no clear D gene. The CDR3 consists of 12 residues. Between the trimmed V and J ends, which lost 3 bases and 8 bases, there was a span of 10 bases. Germline V gene sequence: CDR1 MDHEN, CDR2 SYDVKM. The CDR3 sequence is CASSFPSGGYTF. DNA of the CDR3: TGTGCCAGCAGTTTCCCCTCTGGGGGCTACACCTTC.

The V and J genes are TRBV5-1 and TRBJ2-3, with unresolved D. Looked up from germline, CDR1 is SGHRS and CDR2 is YFSETQ. CDR3 length: 13 residues. The V end lost 4 bases, the J end lost 4 bases, and 10 bases lay between the germline ends. CDR3 nucleotides: TGCGCCAGCAGCCCCCCCGGATCAGATACGCAGTATTTT. This encodes CASSPPGSDTQYF.

The gene calls are TRBV19 and TRBJ2-3; perhaps TRBD1 as D (5 bases). Germline loops: CDR1 LNHDA, CDR2 SQIVND (reference sequence). The CDR3 length is 15 residues. V shed 6 bases and J shed 0 bases, with 13 bases lying between them. The CDR3 protein is CASRRRALSTDTQYF. In DNA, the CDR3 is TGTGCCAGTAGACGCAGGGCCCTCAGCACAGATACGCAGTATTTT.

About this clone itself: The sample has other DNA sequences that encode this CDR3 too. The chain carries TRBV5-1 and TRBJ1-3; possible D gene TRBD1, 5 bases. Germline-derived CDR1 and CDR2 are SGHRS and YFSETQ. CDR3 length: 16 residues. Trimming removed 0 bases at V and 0 bases at J, with 10 bases between. CDR3 coding DNA: TGCGCCAGCAGCTTGGGATGGGGCAGCTCTGGAAACACCATATATTTT. The encoded protein is CASSLGWGSSGNTIYF.

This clone was seen a single time. V and J are TRBV5-1 and TRBJ1-3; D ambiguous. V dropped 4 bases and J dropped 2 bases, with 10 bases sitting between them. CDR1 and CDR2 (germline): SGHRS, YFSETQ. The CDR3 length is 14 residues. CDR3 protein: CASSAALAGNTIYF. As DNA, the CDR3 is TGCGCCAGCAGCGCCGCGCTGGCTGGAAACACCATATATTTT. The whole variable domain, filled in from reference TRBV5-1 and TRBJ1-3, reads KAGVTQTPRYLIKTRGQQVTLSCSPISGHRSVSWYQQTPGQGLQFLFEYFSETQRNKGNFPGRFSGRQFSNSRSEMNVSTLELGDSALYLCASSAALAGNTIYFGEGSWLTVV.

This chain joins TRBV19 and TRBJ2-2; TRBD1 aligns across 9 bases. This CDR3 has 15 residues. The germline gives CDR1 LNHDA, CDR2 SQIVND (reference sequence). J was trimmed by 8 bases and V by 0 bases; bases with no gene match: 4. The CDR3 loop reads CASSIEYRGPGELFF. The CDR3 DNA sequence: TGTGCCAGTAGTATAGAGTACAGGGGGCCTGGGGAGCTGTTTTTT. Full variable domain (rest looked up from reference TRBV19 and TRBJ2-2): DGGITQSPKYLFRKEGQNVTLSCEQNLNHDAMYWYRQDPGQGLRLIYYSQIVNDFQKGDIAEGYSVSREKKESFPLTVTSAQKNPTAFYLCASSIEYRGPGELFFGEGSRLTVL.

The chain combines TRBV5-8 with TRBJ1-1; unclear D gene. Germline values: CDR1 SGHTS, CDR2 YDEGEE. V lost 0 bases and J 5 bases, leaving 11 bases between the germline ends. The CDR3 runs to 14 residues. DNA for the CDR3: TGTGCCAGCAGCTTGGAAGGAGTTAGGACTGAAGCTTTCTTT. It codes for CASSLEGVRTEAFF.

The chain combines TRBV7-9 with TRBJ1-4; 8 nucleotides align to TRBD1. J was trimmed by 4 bases and V by 4 bases; bases with no gene match: 5. The germline CDR1 and CDR2 sequences are SEHNR and FQNEAQ (reference sequence). This CDR3 contains 15 residues. This CDR3 reads CASSSDRALNEKLFF. CDR3 bases: TGTGCCAGCAGCTCGGACAGGGCTCTTAATGAAAAACTGTTTTTT.

This sequence joins TRBV28 and TRBJ2-7, with TRBD1 matching over 9 bases. Germline V CDR1 and CDR2: MDHEN, SYDVKM. After removal of 7 bases from V and 4 bases from J, the junction contained 11 bases not matched to a gene. The CDR3 sequence is 15 residues long. CDR3 nucleotides: TGTGCCAGCAATCAACTCATGACAGGGGGATACGAGCAGTACTTC. It specifies CASNQLMTGGYEQYF.

The chain carries TRBV28 and TRBJ1-2; D may be TRBD1 (5 bases). Germline V gene data show CDR1 as MDHEN and CDR2 as SYDVKM. This CDR3 comprises 14 residues. The germline V and J ends were trimmed by 1 base and 3 bases, with 9 bases remaining between them. The CDR3 sequence is CASSLSGPYYGYTF. The CDR3 nucleotides read TGTGCCAGCAGTTTATCGGGGCCCTACTATGGCTACACCTTC.

The chain uses TRBV6-5 and TRBJ2-1; 7 bases are a match to TRBD1. V trimming: 7 bases; J trimming: 8 bases; junction bases outside the gene matches: 11. Germline V gives CDR1 MNHEY, CDR2 SVGAGI. The CDR3 is 14 residues long. CDR3 sequence reads: CASTPIQGFDEQFF. As DNA, the CDR3 is TGTGCCAGCACTCCAATACAGGGGTTCGATGAGCAGTTCTTC.

The rearrangement uses TRBV4-3 and TRBJ1-2, with 7 bases fitting TRBD1. Germline CDR1 is LGHNA and CDR2 is YSLEER. This CDR3 region has 16 residues. J was trimmed by 4 bases and V by 4 bases; bases with no gene match: 12. The CDR3 DNA reads as TGCGCCAGCAGCCCCGGGGGGAGGGGGCAAGGCTATGGCTACACCTTC. Its protein product is CASSPGGRGQGYGYTF.

The chain employs TRBV9 and TRBJ2-5; D is unresolved. V lost 2 bases to trimming and J lost 0 bases, with 14 bases between them. The CDR3 spans 16 residues. Germline CDR1 SGDLS, CDR2 YYNGEE. The DNA of the CDR3 is TGTGCCAGCAGCGTCAGCAAGAATGCGGACCAAGAGACCCAGTACTTC. Its protein product is CASSVSKNADQETQYF.

This rearrangement joins TRBV12-3 or TRBV12-4 to TRBJ1-2; D not certain. The CDR3 length is 12 residues. The V end was cut by 5 bases, the J end by 5 bases, with 9 bases between. The CDR3 region is CASSPAGYGYTF. CDR3 bases: TGTGCCAGCAGTCCGGCGGGATATGGCTACACCTTC.

The V gene is TRBV6-1, the J gene TRBJ1-3; 8 positions agree with TRBD1. With V trimmed by 6 bases and J by 2 bases, 3 bases remained unmatched. Germline values: CDR1 MNHNS, CDR2 SASEGT. The length of the CDR3 is 14 residues. In DNA form, the CDR3 reads TGTGCCAGCAGCCCAGGGGGCGCTGGAAACACCATATATTTT. Its translation: CASSPGGAGNTIYF.